Sequencing of this TCR beta chain was carried out in a study of cytomegalovirus exposure and HLA in healthy donors. With V trimmed by 2 bases and J by 1 base, 0 bases remained unmatched. The V gene's germline CDR1 is ENHRY and CDR2 SYGVKD. The CDR3 consists of 15 residues. Study results and limitations: Cytomegalovirus status was reportedly diagnosed by the classifier with high specificity and sensitivity.

The table came from immunoSEQ multiplex PCR; TCRdb's copy has only in-frame clones and leaves some out. This sample has under 200,000 clones, with 70% to 90% found just once. This clone has more than one count but fewer than ten. The antigen remains unidentified. At the DNA level, this CDR3 is encoded by other sequences in the same sample as well. The chain links TRBV10-3 to TRBJ2-2; 8 bases align to TRBD2. Sequences were obtained from PBMCs. This clonotype originated in a woman younger than 45 in good health and CMV-seronegative. The CDR3 DNA sequence: TGTGCCATCAGTGAGACTAGCGGGAACACCGGGGAGCTGTTTTTT. This translates into CAISETSGNTGELFF.